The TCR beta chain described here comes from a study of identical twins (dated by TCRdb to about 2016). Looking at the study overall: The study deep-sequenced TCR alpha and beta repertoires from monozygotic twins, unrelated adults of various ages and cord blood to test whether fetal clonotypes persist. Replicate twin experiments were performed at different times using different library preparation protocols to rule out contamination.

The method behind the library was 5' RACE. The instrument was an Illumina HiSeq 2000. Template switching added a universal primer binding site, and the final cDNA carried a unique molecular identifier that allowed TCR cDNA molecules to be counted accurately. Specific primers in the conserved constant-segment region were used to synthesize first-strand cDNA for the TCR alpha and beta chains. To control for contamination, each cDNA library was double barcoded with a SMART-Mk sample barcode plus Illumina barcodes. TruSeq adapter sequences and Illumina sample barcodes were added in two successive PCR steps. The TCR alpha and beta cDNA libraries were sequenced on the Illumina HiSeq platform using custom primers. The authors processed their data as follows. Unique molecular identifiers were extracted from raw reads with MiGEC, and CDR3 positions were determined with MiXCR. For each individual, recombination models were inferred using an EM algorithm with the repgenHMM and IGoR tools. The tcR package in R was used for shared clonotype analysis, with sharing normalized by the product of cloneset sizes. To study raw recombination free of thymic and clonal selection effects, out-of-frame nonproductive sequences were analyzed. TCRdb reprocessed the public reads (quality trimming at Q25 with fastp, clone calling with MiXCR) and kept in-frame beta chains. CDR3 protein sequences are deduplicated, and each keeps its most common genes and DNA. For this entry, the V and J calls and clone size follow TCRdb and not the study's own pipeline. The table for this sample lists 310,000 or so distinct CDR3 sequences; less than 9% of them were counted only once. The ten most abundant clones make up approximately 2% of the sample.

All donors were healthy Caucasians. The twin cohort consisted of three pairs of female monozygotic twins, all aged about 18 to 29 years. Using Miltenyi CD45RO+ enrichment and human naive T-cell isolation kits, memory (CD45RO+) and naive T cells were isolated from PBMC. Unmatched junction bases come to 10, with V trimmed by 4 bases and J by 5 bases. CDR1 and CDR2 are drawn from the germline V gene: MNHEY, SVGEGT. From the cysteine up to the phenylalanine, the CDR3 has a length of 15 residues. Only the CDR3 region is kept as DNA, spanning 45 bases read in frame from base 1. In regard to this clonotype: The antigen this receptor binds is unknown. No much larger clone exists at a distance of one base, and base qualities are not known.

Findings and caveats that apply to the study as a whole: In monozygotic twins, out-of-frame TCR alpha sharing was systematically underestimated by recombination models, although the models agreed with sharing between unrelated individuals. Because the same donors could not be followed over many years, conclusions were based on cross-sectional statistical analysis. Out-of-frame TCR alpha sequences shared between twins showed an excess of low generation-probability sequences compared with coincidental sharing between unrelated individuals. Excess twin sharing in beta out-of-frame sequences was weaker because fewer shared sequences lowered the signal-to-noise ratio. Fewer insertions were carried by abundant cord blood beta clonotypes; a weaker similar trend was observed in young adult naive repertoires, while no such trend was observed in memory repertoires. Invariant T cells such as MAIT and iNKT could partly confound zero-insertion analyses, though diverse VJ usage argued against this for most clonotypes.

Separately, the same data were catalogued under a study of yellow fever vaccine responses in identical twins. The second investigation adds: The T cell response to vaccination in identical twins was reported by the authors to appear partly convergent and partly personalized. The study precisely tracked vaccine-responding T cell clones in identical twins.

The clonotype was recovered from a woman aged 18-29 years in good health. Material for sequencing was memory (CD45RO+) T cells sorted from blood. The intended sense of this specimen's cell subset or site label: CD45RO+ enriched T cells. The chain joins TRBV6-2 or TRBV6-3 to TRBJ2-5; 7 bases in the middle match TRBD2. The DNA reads TGTGCCAGCAGTTTTCGGACTAGTAATTGGGAGACCCAGTACTTC. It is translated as CASSFRTSNWETQYF.